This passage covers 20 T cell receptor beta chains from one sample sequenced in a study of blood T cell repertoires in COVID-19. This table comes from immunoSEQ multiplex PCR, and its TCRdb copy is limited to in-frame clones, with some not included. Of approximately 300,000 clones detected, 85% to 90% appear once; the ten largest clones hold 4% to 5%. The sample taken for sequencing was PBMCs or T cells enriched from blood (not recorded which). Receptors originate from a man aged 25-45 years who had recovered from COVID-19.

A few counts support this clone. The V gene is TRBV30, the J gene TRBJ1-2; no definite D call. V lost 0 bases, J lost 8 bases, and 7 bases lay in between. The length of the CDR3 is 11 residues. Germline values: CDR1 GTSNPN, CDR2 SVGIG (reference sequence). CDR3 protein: CAWSVLAGYTF. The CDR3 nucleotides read TGTGCCTGGAGTGTACTTGCCGGCTACACCTTC. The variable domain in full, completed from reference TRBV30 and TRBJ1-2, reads SQTIHQWPATLVQPVGSPLSLECTVEGTSNPNLYWYRQAAGRGLQLLFYSVGIGQISSEVPQNLSASRPQDRQFILSSKKLLLSDSGFYLCAWSVLAGYTFGSGTRLTVV.

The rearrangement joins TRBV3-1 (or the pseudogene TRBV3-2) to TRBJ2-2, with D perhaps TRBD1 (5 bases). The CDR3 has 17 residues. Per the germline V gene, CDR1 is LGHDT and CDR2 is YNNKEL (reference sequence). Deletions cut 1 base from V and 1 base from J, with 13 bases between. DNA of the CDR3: TGTGCCAGCAGCCAAGCCAGGGTGGCTGGGAACACCGGGGAGCTGTTTTTT. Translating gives CASSQARVAGNTGELFF.

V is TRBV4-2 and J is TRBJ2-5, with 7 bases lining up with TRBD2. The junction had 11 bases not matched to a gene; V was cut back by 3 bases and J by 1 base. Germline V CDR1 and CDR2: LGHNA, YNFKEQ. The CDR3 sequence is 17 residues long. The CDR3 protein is CASSQYTGTTFQETQYF. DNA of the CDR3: TGTGCCAGCAGCCAGTATACCGGGACTACTTTCCAAGAGACCCAGTACTTC.

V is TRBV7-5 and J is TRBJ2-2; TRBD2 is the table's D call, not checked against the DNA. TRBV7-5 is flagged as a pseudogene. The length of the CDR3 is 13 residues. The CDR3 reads CVRSPSNTGELFF. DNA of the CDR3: TGTGTCAGAAGCCCGAGCAACACCGGGGAGCTGTTTTTT.

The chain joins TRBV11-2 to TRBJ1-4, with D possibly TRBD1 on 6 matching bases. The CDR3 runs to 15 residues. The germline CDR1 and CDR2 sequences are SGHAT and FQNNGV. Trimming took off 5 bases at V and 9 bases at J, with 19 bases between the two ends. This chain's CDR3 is CASSGPDSLGKKLFF. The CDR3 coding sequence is TGTGCCAGCAGCGGGCCGGACAGCCTGGGTAAAAAACTGTTTTTT.

The CDR3 coding sequence is TGTGCCAGCAGTGTGCCCGGACACGGTGCCACCATATATTTT. Protein sequence: CASSVPGHGATIYF. The chain employs TRBV25-1 and TRBJ1-3; D is possibly TRBD1 (5 bases). The ends were cut back, 4 bases at V and 9 bases at J, with 16 bases in the middle. The germline V gene has CDR1 MGHDK and CDR2 SYGVNS. The CDR3 loop spans 14 amino acids.

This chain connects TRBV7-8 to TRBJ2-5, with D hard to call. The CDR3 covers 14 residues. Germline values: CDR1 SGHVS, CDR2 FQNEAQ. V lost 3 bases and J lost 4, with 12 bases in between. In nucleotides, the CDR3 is TGTGCCAGCAGCTTCGTCGATAGAGGAGAGACCCAGTACTTC. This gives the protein CASSFVDRGETQYF. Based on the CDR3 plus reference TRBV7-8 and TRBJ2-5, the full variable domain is GAGVSQSPRYKVAKRGQDVALRCDPISGHVSLFWYQQALGQGPEFLTYFQNEAQLDKSGLPSDRFFAERPEGSVSTLKIQRTQQEDSAVYLCASSFVDRGETQYFGPGTRLLVL.

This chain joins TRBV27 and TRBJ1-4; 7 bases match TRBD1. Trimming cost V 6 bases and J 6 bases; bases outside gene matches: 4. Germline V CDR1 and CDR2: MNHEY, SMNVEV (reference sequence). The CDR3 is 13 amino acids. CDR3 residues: CASRTGHDEKLFF. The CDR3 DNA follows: TGTGCCAGCAGGACAGGGCACGATGAAAAACTGTTTTTT.

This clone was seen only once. The CDR3 bases are TGTGCCAGCAGCTTTGGTACAGCTACAGATACGCAGTATTTT. Translation: CASSFGTATDTQYF. V usage is TRBV5-4 and J usage is TRBJ2-3; D gene unclear. Germline CDR1 is SGHNT and CDR2 is YYREEE (reference sequence). With 2 bases removed from V and 3 bases from J, the gap between germline ends came to 10 bases. The CDR3 has 14 amino acids.

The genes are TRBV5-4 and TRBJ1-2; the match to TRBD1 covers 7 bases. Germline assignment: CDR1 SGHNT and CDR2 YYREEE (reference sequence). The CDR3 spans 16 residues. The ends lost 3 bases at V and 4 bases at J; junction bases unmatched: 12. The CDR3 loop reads CASSSPGQYSAYGYTF. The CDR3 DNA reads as TGTGCCAGCAGCTCGCCGGGACAGTATTCTGCCTATGGCTACACCTTC.

In nucleotides, the CDR3 is TGTGCCAGCAGTCCCATGGGGGGAGAGCAGTTCTTC. This translates into CASSPMGGEQFF. This chain connects TRBV6-5 to TRBJ2-1; tentatively, D is TRBD2 (6 bases). Germline loops: CDR1 MNHEY, CDR2 SVGAGI. V gave up 5 bases and J gave up 10 bases, with 12 bases separating them. The CDR3 covers 12 residues.

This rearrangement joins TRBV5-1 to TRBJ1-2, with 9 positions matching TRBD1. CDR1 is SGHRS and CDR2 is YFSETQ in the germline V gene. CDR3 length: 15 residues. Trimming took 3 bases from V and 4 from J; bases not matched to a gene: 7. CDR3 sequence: CASSSEGQGSYGYTF. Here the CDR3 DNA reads TGCGCCAGCAGCTCAGAGGGACAGGGTAGCTATGGCTACACCTTC.

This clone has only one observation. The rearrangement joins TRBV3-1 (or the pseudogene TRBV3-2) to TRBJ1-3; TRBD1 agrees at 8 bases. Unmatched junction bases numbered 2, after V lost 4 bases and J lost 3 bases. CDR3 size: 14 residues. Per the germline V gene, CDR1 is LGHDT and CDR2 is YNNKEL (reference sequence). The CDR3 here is CASSPGQVGNTIYF. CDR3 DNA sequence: TGTGCCAGCAGCCCGGGACAGGTTGGAAACACCATATATTTT.

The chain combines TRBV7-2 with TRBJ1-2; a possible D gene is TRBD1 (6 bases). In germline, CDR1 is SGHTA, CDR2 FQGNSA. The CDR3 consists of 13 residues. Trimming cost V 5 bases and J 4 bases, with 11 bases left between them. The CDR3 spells CASSPARGYGYTF. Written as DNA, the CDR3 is TGTGCCAGCAGCCCCGCCAGGGGCTATGGCTACACCTTC.

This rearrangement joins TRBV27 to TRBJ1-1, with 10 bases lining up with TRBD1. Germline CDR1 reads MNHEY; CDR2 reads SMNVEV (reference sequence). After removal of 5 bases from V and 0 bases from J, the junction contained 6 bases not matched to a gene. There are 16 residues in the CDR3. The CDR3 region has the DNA TGTGCCAGCAGTGGGGACAGGGGAAAGATGAACACTGAAGCTTTCTTT. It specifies CASSGDRGKMNTEAFF.

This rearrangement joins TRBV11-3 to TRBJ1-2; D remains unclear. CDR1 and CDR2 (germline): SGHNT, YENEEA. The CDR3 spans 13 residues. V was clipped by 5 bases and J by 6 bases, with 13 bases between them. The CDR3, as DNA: TGTGCCAGCAGCCCCCGAGGGATGGATGGCTACACCTTC. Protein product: CASSPRGMDGYTF.

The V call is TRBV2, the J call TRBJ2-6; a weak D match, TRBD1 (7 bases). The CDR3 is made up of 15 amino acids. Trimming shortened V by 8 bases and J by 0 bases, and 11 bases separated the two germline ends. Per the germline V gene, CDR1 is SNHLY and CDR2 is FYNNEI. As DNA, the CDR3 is TGTGCCAGCTCGGGGGACAGCTCTGGGGCCAACGTCCTGACTTTC. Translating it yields CASSGDSSGANVLTF.

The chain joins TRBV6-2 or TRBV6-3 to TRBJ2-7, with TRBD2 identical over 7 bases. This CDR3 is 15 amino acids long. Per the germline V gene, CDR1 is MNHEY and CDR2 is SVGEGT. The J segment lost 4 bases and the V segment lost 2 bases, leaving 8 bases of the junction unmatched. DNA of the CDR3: TGTGCCAGCAGTTACGCGACTGGCGGGAGTTACGAGCAGTACTTC. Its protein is CASSYATGGSYEQYF.

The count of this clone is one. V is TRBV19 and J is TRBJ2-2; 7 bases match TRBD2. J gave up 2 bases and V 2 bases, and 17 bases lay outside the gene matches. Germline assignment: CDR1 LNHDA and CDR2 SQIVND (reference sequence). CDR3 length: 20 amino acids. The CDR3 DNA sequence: TGTGCCAGTAGTATATTCCCAGGGCAGGGAGCGGGGCAAAACACCGGGGAGCTGTTTTTT. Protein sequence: CASSIFPGQGAGQNTGELFF.

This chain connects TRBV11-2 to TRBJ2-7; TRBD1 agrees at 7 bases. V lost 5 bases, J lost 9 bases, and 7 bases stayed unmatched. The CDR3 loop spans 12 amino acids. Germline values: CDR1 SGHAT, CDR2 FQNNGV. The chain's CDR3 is CASSLVRTGQYF. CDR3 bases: TGTGCCAGCAGCCTAGTCCGGACAGGGCAGTACTTC.